One and the same sample provided the 2 T cell receptor beta chains below, sequenced in a study of T-cell reconstitution after alpha-beta-depleted transplantation in children (dated by TCRdb to the mid-2010s). The method was PCR. Reads for this sample came from an Illumina HiSeq 2500. TCR libraries were prepared with molecular barcoding, using unique molecular identifiers to normalize TCRbeta repertoire quantification. Using fastp at Q25 and MiXCR, TCRdb reprocessed the public reads and kept productive beta chains. Duplicate CDR3 protein sequences are folded into a single record with the most common DNA and genes. Across this sample there are 400,000 to 500,000 distinct CDR3 sequences, with approximately 11% seen only once. The ten most abundant clones make up 4.5% to 6.5% of the sample. The sequencing here drew on PBMCs from the stem cell graft donor, taken from the stem cell graft. These receptor sequences come from a human donor who donated a stem cell graft to a child with acute myeloid leukemia.

The chain has TRBV6-1 and TRBJ1-3, with 7 bases aligning to TRBD1. V dropped 10 bases and J dropped 0; count of bases not matched to a gene: 3. Germline V gene lookup returns CDR1 MNHNS and CDR2 SASEGT. There are 13 residues in the CDR3. The CDR3 spells CATRQGSGNTIYF. CDR3 DNA: TGTGCCACCCGACAGGGCTCTGGAAACACCATATATTTT.

This clonotype was observed a handful of times. The rearrangement links TRBV7-2 to TRBJ1-5; D is unclear. V gave up 2 bases and J gave up 1 base, with 6 bases separating them. The germline V gene encodes CDR1 SGHTA and CDR2 FQGNSA. This CDR3 spans 14 amino acids. CDR3 in DNA: TGTGCCAGCAGCTTATGGCCCAGCAATCAGCCCCAGCATTTT. Protein: CASSLWPSNQPQHF.